A single sample is the source of the 6 T cell receptor beta chains below, sequenced in a study of Graves' ophthalmopathy and Graves' hyperthyroidism listed by TCRdb under 2018. The listed sequencing device is Illumina HiSeq 2000. TCR beta CDR3 regions were amplified from RNA transcripts for repertoire sequencing. The first round was an RT-PCR using HTBI primers with the Qiagen OneStep RT-PCR kit, and this first round was followed by a second-round multiplex PCR, then size selection and purification. In-frame beta chains were kept once TCRdb had trimmed the public reads at Q25 with fastp and called clones with MiXCR. Rows are unified per CDR3 protein, each entry keeping the most common DNA and genes. This sample lists 300,000 to 500,000 distinct CDR3 sequences; just over 15% were detected once. Approximately 7% of the sample comes from the top ten. Sequencing used peripheral blood. All receptors derive from a woman under 30 with stable Graves' hyperthyroidism. Donor details come from another sample of the same person, matched by shared clones.

This clonotype was found many times. The chain joins TRBV27 to TRBJ1-2, with no clear D. Germline V gives CDR1 MNHEY, CDR2 SMNVEV (reference sequence). The ends were cut back, 3 bases at V and 0 bases at J, with 8 bases in the middle. This CDR3 has 14 amino acids. In DNA form, the CDR3 reads TGTGCCAGCAGTTTCGACGCAGCTAACTATGGCTACACCTTC. It encodes CASSFDAANYGYTF.

In its sample, this clonotype was seen many times. The chain links TRBV6-1 to TRBJ2-7; D remains ambiguous. The CDR3 totals 13 residues. V was trimmed by 6 bases and J by 3 bases, leaving 12 bases between them. In germline, CDR1 is MNHNS, CDR2 SASEGT. As DNA, the CDR3 is TGTGCCAGCAGCGTCGGGCAGATCTACGAGCAGTACTTC. As protein: CASSVGQIYEQYF.

Many counts were recorded for this clonotype. The genes are TRBV19 and TRBJ2-2; D gene ambiguous. This CDR3 comprises 11 residues. With 5 bases removed from V and 7 bases from J, the gap between germline ends came to 5 bases. Germline values: CDR1 LNHDA, CDR2 SQIVND (reference sequence). The CDR3 nucleotides are TGTGCCAGTAGTGTCAGCGGGGAGCTGTTTTTT. Its translation: CASSVSGELFF.

As regards this clonotype: One junction end does not reproduce the germline sequence, and a read error may be involved. The chain is built from TRBV11-2 and TRBJ2-2; D perhaps matches TRBD2 (5 bases). The CDR3 is made up of 14 amino acids. Germline V lookup: CDR1 SGHAT, CDR2 FQNNGV. Here the CDR3 reads CASSLGRNTGELCF. CDR3 sequence (DNA): TGTGCCAGCAGCTTAGGAAGAAACACCGGGGAGCTGTGTTTT.

The CDR3: CASSLYPPGRAERMNTEAFF. CDR3 in DNA: TGTGCCAGCAGCTTATACCCGCCGGGGAGGGCAGAAAGGATGAACACTGAAGCTTTCTTT. The chain joins TRBV7-2 to TRBJ1-1; D remains unclear. Trimming shortened V by 2 bases and J by 0 bases, and 25 bases separated the two germline ends. Germline CDR1 SGHTA, CDR2 FQGNSA. The CDR3 extends over 20 amino acids.

This clonotype showed up many times. The chain links TRBV11-1 to TRBJ2-2; TRBD2 matches 7 bases. The CDR3 consists of 15 residues. Germline CDR1 is SGHAT and CDR2 is FQDESV (reference sequence). The V segment lost 2 bases and the J segment 4 bases; nucleotides outside the gene matches: 4. The chain's CDR3 is CASSLIAGGTGELFF. The CDR3, as DNA: TGTGCCAGCAGCTTAATAGCGGGTGGCACCGGGGAGCTGTTTTTT.